This T cell receptor (beta chain) originates from a study of cytomegalovirus exposure and HLA in healthy donors (dated 2017 in TCRdb). About the investigation overall: An earlier analysis of approximately 640 of the donors reported approximately 290 Gb of sequence data and some 100 million unique TCR beta sequences from 150 million to 200 million T cells. About 300 gigabases of sequencing data and 70 million to 95 million unique TCR sequences made up an early release that covered 500 to 700 HLA-typed donors. The genetic ancestry cluster associated with self-reported Caucasian donors included roughly four fifths of the 300 to 450 genotyped donors. The study was designed to test whether signatures of past pathogen exposure could be identified by cataloging public T cell receptors. The study used immunosequencing to profile the T cell repertoires of approximately 650 subjects and linked those repertoires to cytomegalovirus serostatus. Besides the first cohort of roughly 700 subjects, a separate validation cohort made up of about 120 different subjects was used. To predict cytomegalovirus infection status, the study combined high-throughput TCR immunosequencing, statistical association of individual TCRs with disease status, and machine learning. To study patterns of TCR occurrence, a later analysis re-analyzed previously published TCR beta repertoires from 500 to 850 donors and added high-resolution HLA genotyping. Rather than using new phenotypic data, the later analysis identified candidate immune exposures from TCR beta sequences and from how often those sequences occurred across donors. In an earlier analysis of roughly 540 of the donors, high-throughput TCR beta sequencing was used to judge whether each TCR beta V gene segment behaved as functional or pseudogenic. Donor age, sex, ethnicity and CMV serostatus were collected together with the repertoire data. Genome-wide SNP genotypes for about 55% of the roughly 670 donors were used in a later genetic analysis, which treated that subset as a discovery cohort. Every discovery cohort repertoire had been produced on one sequencing platform. HLA typing included class I and class II loci at four-digit resolution. Typing coverage differed by locus: A, B, C, DRB1 and DQB1 were typed in roughly 620-630 donors, DQA1 in 522, DPA1 in roughly 590, and DPB1 in 400 to 490. Roughly 5 DR-DQ haplotypes were handled as single units for association and clustering, since linkage in the cohort was strong. Among a few hundred genotyped donors of the cohort, an average of about 240,000 unique TCR beta nucleotide sequences were sequenced per donor, roughly a sixth of them non-productive.

Library preparation employed the immunoSEQ multiplex PCR assay. The multiplex PCR relied on a mix of 60 forward primers for TCR Vbeta segments and 13 reverse primers for TCR Jbeta segments. A multiplex PCR assay on genomic DNA amplified the CDR3 region of rearranged TCR beta genes. The Illumina HiSeq System was used to sequence the amplified TCR beta libraries as 87-base-pair reads. The study's own analysis went as follows. Across the 500 to 750 repertoires, a later analysis counted approximately 83 million unique TCR beta chains, 9 million to 14 million of which were shared by at least two donors. To remove PCR and sequencing errors, raw reads were error-corrected and collapsed into unique sequences using a nearest-neighbor algorithm that merged closely related sequences. CDR3 sequences were aligned to IMGT reference sequences to assign V, D and J gene segments. For a sequence to be retained, at least a six-nucleotide match to both a V gene segment and a J gene segment was required. Rearrangements were called productive when the CDR3 lacked stop codons and stayed in frame with V and J; all others were non-productive. CDR3 was defined according to IMGT convention as the region running from the second conserved V-encoded cysteine to the conserved J-encoded phenylalanine. The earlier analysis of 587 of the donors excluded sequences that lacked an unambiguous match to a single V gene segment. An earlier analysis of fewer than 750 of the donors called V segments functional above 56.7% productive rearrangements and segregating when the between-donor standard deviation exceeded 5%. A statistical classification framework was built for diagnosing cytomegalovirus status from the catalog of TCR beta chain sequences. In a later analysis, V and J genes were assigned by comparing TCR nucleotide sequences against IMGT/GENE-DB human TR gene sequences. In a later analysis, CDR3 sequences and most-parsimonious VDJ recombination scenarios were assigned using the TCRdist pipeline. In a later analysis, each TCR beta chain was defined by its CDR3 amino acid sequence together with its V-gene family, and reads without a unique V-gene family were excluded. In a later analysis, 450 to 600 highly shared, low-generation-probability nucleotide sequences were removed to address suspected cross-contamination and a sequencing artifact. In a later analysis, a clonal expansion index was calculated for each public chain from normalized within-repertoire ranks of inferred template counts. In a later analysis, generation probabilities were computed using a VDJ recombination model fitted to out-of-frame rearrangements, and the results were checked against IGoR. Hypergeometric tests were used in a later analysis to score TCR-TCR, TCR-HLA and TCR-CMV co-occurrence, with a repertoire-size bias correction applied to the TCR pairs. In a later analysis, false discovery rates were estimated by permuting HLA or CMV assignments 20 times. In a later analysis, co-occurring TCRs were grouped with DBSCAN, and TCRdist sequence similarity was added when clustering was performed within HLA-allele-positive subsets. Co-occurrence clustering excluded repertoires with fewer than 30,000 or more than 120,000 public chains, plus five with anomalous nucleotide sharing. In TCRdb, the immuneACCESS table is reduced to in-frame sequences with V and J assigned. These tables do not hold every clone; where another copy was compared, an unresolved V gene accounts for under half, and the others remain unexplained. D and trimming come from the DNA, and the V and J calls and clone size come from that table. This sample is represented by about 150,000 clones; approximately 80% of them were singletons. The leading ten clones occupy over 5% of the sample.

The cohort was made up of about 610 healthy bone marrow donors. At the time of sampling, every cohort member was nominally healthy, though immune exposures that went unrecorded were likely present. The donor tested CMV seropositive and was one of the 289 seropositive cohort members. A peripheral blood sample was provided by each donor, and peripheral blood mononuclear cells were used for TCR beta sequencing. The Qiagen DNeasy Blood Extraction Kit was used to extract genomic DNA from the blood cell samples. Beyond this particular receptor, the publication reports: About 15 rarely observed V segments, including chromosome 9 orphons, were excluded from the earlier analysis of approximately 500 of the donors because counts were too low. In the study, approximately 150 TCR beta chains were listed as associated with cytomegalovirus. Most CMV-associated TCR beta chains appeared to be HLA-restricted in a later analysis, and the HLA associations seemed to be driven largely by CMV exposure. In an earlier analysis of about 600 of the donors, most TCR beta V segments appeared in productive rearrangements about 87% or about 30% of the time, broadly matching IMGT annotations. While some public TCRs were present in many individuals, most TCR sequences turned up only very rarely across donors. In a later analysis, HLA-associated TCR beta chains were found to be more clonally expanded and to have lower generation probabilities than equally common non-associated chains. In vitro tests confirmed that a few of the cytomegalovirus-associated TCR beta chains recognize cytomegalovirus antigens. Because HLA typing was unavailable for some donors at each locus, only the typed subset was used in association tests. In a later genetic analysis, a missense DCLRE1C variant was associated with V-gene and J-gene trimming of TCR beta chains, and the association was replicated in an independent cohort. Linkage disequilibrium might explain the correlated functional status among segregating V segments, but an unknown experimental factor could not be excluded. It was suggested by the authors that the approach could potentially be generalized to other disease states and immunological phenotypes. Only TCR beta chains were sequenced in this cohort, and the absence of alpha or paired-chain data limited detectable features. A cluster of highly shared sequence variants was judged likely to represent a technical artifact of the sequencing pipeline. Roughly uniform sequencing depth across donors was assumed in presence/absence analyses, although this assumption may not hold. Several of the top co-occurrence clusters appeared to be linked to parvovirus B19, influenza, CMV and Epstein-Barr virus, according to a later analysis. The only immune exposure information available for the cohort was CMV serostatus. A later genetic analysis reported fewer N-insertions in productive TCRs among donors in an Asian-associated ancestry cluster than the roughly 720-donor mean. A further reported finding was that TCR beta sequences accurately predicted the HLA-A and HLA-B alleles for most subjects in the first cohort. Specific HLA alleles were associated with over 15,000 TCR beta sequences at a false discovery rate of 0.05 in a later analysis. When HLA alleles, especially DR and DQ, strongly co-occurred, TCR associations were difficult to assign to individual alleles. In a later analysis, TCR association rates were found to vary across HLA loci, with the most associated TCRs seen for DRB1 alleles and the fewest for HLA-C alleles. The classifier was reported to diagnose cytomegalovirus status with high specificity and sensitivity in both the original and validation cohorts. Because the 87-base-pair reads could not distinguish some IMGT-functional V segments, including TRBV6-2 and TRBV6-3, those segments were excluded.

With respect to this clone: The antigen this receptor binds is unknown. Base qualities are missing; no much larger clone stands one base away. The sample holds other DNA sequences that translate to the same CDR3.

The CDR3 runs 14 amino acids, cysteine and phenylalanine included. Solely the CDR3 DNA is kept, with 42 bases framed from the first base. From a lookup of the germline V gene, CDR1 and CDR2 are KGHSH and LQKENI. V is reduced by 1 base and J by 3 bases, leaving a spacing of 8 bases between them. The rearrangement joined TRBV18 to TRBJ2-3, and perhaps TRBD2 as D gene, on 7 matching bases. The sequence derives from a woman in her 40s in good health and CMV-seropositive. The sequenced material came from PBMCs. The sequenced DNA is TGTGCCAGCTCACCACAGGGGGGGACAGATACGCAGTATTTT. It translates to CASSPQGGTDTQYF.